This T cell receptor (beta chain) was sequenced during a study of a mutant IDH1 vaccine in newly diagnosed glioma (dated by TCRdb to the early 2020s). In the study overall: Of the roughly 32 patients who were treated, approximately 62% were male and 37.5% were female, and the mean age was around 40 years. Before enrollment, most patients had been given radiochemotherapy with temozolomide as standard therapy, while the rest had received either radiotherapy alone or temozolomide alone. Peripheral blood samples were drawn at six visits, namely V03 (baseline), V05, V07, V10, V12 and V13. For exploratory analyses, fewer than 30 treated patients had longitudinal TCRB deep sequencing done wherever samples were available. Overall study outcomes, separate from this receptor: Availability determined which PBMC samples were chosen for TCRB deep sequencing. Pseudoprogression appeared unrelated to alterations in the top peripheral T cell clonotypes detected by TCRB sequencing. According to the authors, sample limitations meant that analyses of patient blood samples could not be reproduced. Across multiple MHC alleles, vaccine-induced immune responses were seen in more than 80% of patients.

The CDR3 has 15 amino acids, counting the end cysteine and phenylalanine. Of the read, only the CDR3 DNA is kept; its 45 bases are in frame from base 1. Trimming removed 6 bases from V and 7 bases from J; the gene matches leave 10 bases unexplained. The germline V gene encodes CDR1 SGHNT and CDR2 YYREEE (reference sequence). The time point label for this specimen denotes: baseline, week 1 (first vaccination visit). The sample's treatment or condition label, decoded: pre-vaccination baseline after standard-of-care therapy. Newly diagnosed WHO grade 3 or 4 IDH1-mutant astrocytomas showing loss of nuclear ATRX were present in the donors. The samples were drawn from NOA16, a multicentre, single-arm, open-label phase I trial in Germany that tested a mutant IDH1 peptide vaccine in humans for the first time. Visit V03 blood draws served as the baseline sample for immunogenicity testing. Genomic DNA for TCRB sequencing was isolated from EDTA blood with the DNeasy Blood and Tissue Kit.

As concerns this clone: What antigen it recognizes has not been identified. No per-base quality is available; no much larger clone lies one base away.

Libraries were constructed by the immunoSEQ multiplex PCR assay. The hsTCRB Kit was used according to the manufacturer's protocol to amplify rearranged TCR beta chain sequences. Sequencing of TCRB libraries was carried out on an Illumina MiSeq. In the paper's pipeline: Demultiplexing, trimming and gene mapping were performed with the kit vendor's proprietary platform. The immuneACCESS repertoire file appears here via TCRdb, limited to in-frame rearrangements. These files lack a portion of the clones; in checked studies, under half of the deficit traces to unresolved V genes, and the cause of the others is not known. The DNA gave D and trimming, while V, J and clone size come from that table. The sample table holds roughly 38,000 clones, of which roughly 78% were seen once. The ten most abundant clones make up 7.5% to 9.5% of the sample.

This specimen was PBMCs, taken from a glioma patient treated with radiotherapy, temozolomide or both. Rearrangement joined TRBV5-4 to TRBJ1-2; the central 12 bases match TRBD1. The sequence was obtained from a man aged 40-55 years with glioma. Some clones in this sample may be carry-over from other donors' samples. The DNA reads as follows: TGTGCCAGCACCCCCCGGGACAGGGGGCTTGTTGGCTACACCTTC. Translated, this gives CASTPRDRGLVGYTF.